Presented here are 8 T cell receptor beta chains from one specimen sequenced in a study of CD8+ T cells in alopecia areata. RNA was extracted and reverse transcribed into cDNA as the sequencing template. Here immunoSEQ multiplex PCR was the method, and the copy in TCRdb shows in-frame clones only, minus some. Among about 130,000 clones, 58% were seen once, and the ten largest hold 4.5%. The sequences come from CD4+ T cells sorted from blood, collected at week 0. The receptors come from a human donor with alopecia areata.

The V and J genes are TRBV30 and TRBJ1-3; 7 positions agree with TRBD1. V shed 2 bases and J 2 bases; nucleotides not matched to a gene: 3. Germline assignment: CDR1 GTSNPN and CDR2 SVGIG (reference sequence). This CDR3 comprises 14 residues. The CDR3 DNA follows: TGTGCCTGGAGTCTGGGACAGCCTGGAAACACCATATATTTT. Translated: CAWSLGQPGNTIYF. Variable domain in full (rest from reference TRBV30 and TRBJ1-3): SQTIHQWPATLVQPVGSPLSLECTVEGTSNPNLYWYRQAAGRGLQLLFYSVGIGQISSEVPQNLSASRPQDRQFILSSKKLLLSDSGFYLCAWSLGQPGNTIYFGEGSWLTVV.

The chain links TRBV18 to TRBJ1-1, with a possible D match to TRBD1 (5 bases). Trimming cost V 4 bases and J 0 bases, with 15 bases left between them. The CDR3 totals 16 residues. CDR1 KGHSH and CDR2 LQKENI come from the germline V gene. The CDR3 sequence is CASSRDGGAMNTEAFF. DNA for the CDR3: TGTGCCAGCTCACGGGACGGCGGTGCGATGAACACTGAAGCTTTCTTT.

This chain connects TRBV5-1 to TRBJ1-1, with TRBD1 as a possible D gene (6 bases). The germline V and J ends were trimmed by 0 bases and 4 bases, with 10 bases remaining between them. Germline V gene sequence: CDR1 SGHRS, CDR2 YFSETQ. The CDR3 runs to 14 residues. The CDR3 DNA reads as TGCGCCAGCAGCTTGGATTGGGGGGCCACTGAAGCTTTCTTT. Protein product: CASSLDWGATEAFF.

V and J are TRBV5-4 and TRBJ2-3; TRBD1 matches 7 bases. Germline values: CDR1 SGHNT, CDR2 YYREEE (reference sequence). The CDR3 extends over 15 amino acids. V gave up 0 bases and J gave up 3 bases; unmatched junction bases: 4. For the CDR3, the DNA is TGTGCCAGCAGCTTGGCCGCACAGGGGACAGATACGCAGTATTTT. This translates into CASSLAAQGTDTQYF. Full variable domain (missing parts from reference TRBV5-4 and TRBJ2-3): ETGVTQSPTHLIKTRGQQVTLRCSSQSGHNTVSWYQQALGQGPQFIFQYYREEENGRGNFPPRFSGLQFPNYSSELNVNALELDDSALYLCASSLAAQGTDTQYFGPGTRLTVL.

This clone was seen a few times. V gene TRBV5-5 combines with J gene TRBJ1-1, with 12 bases aligning to TRBD1. Germline trimming cut 5 bases from V and 12 bases from J; bases unmatched to any gene: 11. The CDR3 runs 14 residues. The germline V gene has CDR1 SGHKS and CDR2 YYEKEE (reference sequence). As DNA, the CDR3 is TGTGCCAGCAGTTCGACCGGGACAGGGGGCCAATCTTTCTTT. It translates to CASSSTGTGGQSFF.

The V gene is TRBV6-1, the J gene TRBJ1-5; D perhaps matches TRBD1 (6 bases). Germline lookup yields CDR1 MNHNS and CDR2 SASEGT. Between the trimmed V and J ends, which lost 11 bases and 5 bases, there was a span of 16 bases. The CDR3 runs to 13 residues. CDR3: CAGAGTNDQPQHF. CDR3 DNA: TGTGCCGGGGCCGGGACAAATGATCAGCCCCAGCATTTT.

In DNA form, the CDR3 reads TGCGCCAGCAGCTTCGGACCCGGGGGCACCGGGGAGCTGTTTTTT. Residues: CASSFGPGGTGELFF. This rearrangement joins TRBV5-1 to TRBJ2-2; D is perhaps TRBD2 (6 bases). The CDR3 runs 15 residues. Germline CDR1 and CDR2: SGHRS and YFSETQ. With 2 bases removed from V and 4 bases from J, the gap between germline ends came to 12 bases.

The chain links TRBV5-1 to TRBJ2-3, with D hard to call. Germline values: CDR1 SGHRS, CDR2 YFSETQ. The ends were cut back, 0 bases at V and 4 bases at J, with 9 bases in the middle. This CDR3 contains 14 residues. The CDR3 DNA is TGCGCCAGCAGCTTGGATGGGAATGCAGATACGCAGTATTTT. It translates to CASSLDGNADTQYF.